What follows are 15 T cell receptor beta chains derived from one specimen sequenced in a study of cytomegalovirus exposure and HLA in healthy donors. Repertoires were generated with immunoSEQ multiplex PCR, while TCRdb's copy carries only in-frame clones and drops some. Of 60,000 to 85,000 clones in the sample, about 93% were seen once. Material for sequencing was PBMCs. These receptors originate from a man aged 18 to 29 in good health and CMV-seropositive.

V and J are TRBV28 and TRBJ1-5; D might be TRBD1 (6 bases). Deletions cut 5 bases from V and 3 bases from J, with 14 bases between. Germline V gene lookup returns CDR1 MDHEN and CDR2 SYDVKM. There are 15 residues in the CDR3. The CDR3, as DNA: TGTGCCAGCAGTCCCCCGGGACACCTCAATCAGCCCCAGCATTTT. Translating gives CASSPPGHLNQPQHF.

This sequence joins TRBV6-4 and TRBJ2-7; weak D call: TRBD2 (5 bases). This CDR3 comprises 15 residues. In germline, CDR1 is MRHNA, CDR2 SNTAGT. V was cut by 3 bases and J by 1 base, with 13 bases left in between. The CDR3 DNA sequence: TGTGCCAGCAGTGAGAGGGTGGGCTTTTCCTACGAGCAGTACTTC. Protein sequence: CASSERVGFSYEQYF.

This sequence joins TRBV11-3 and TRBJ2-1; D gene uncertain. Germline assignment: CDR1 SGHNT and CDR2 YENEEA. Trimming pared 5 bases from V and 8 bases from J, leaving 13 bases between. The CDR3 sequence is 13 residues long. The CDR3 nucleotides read TGTGCCAGCAGCCCGCCAGGTGGCGATGAGCAGTTCTTC. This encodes CASSPPGGDEQFF.

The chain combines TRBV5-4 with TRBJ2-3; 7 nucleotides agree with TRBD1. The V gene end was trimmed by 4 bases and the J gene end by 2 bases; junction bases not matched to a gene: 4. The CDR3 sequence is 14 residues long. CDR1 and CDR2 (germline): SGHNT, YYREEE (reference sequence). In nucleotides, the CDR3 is TGTGCCAGCAGCCGGGACAGCCACACAGATACGCAGTATTTT. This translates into CASSRDSHTDTQYF.

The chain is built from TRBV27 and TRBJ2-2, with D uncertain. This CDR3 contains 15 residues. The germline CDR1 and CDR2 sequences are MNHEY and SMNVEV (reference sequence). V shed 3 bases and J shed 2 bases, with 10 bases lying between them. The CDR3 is CASSFGRFNTGELFF. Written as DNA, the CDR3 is TGTGCCAGCAGTTTCGGTCGCTTTAACACCGGGGAGCTGTTTTTT.

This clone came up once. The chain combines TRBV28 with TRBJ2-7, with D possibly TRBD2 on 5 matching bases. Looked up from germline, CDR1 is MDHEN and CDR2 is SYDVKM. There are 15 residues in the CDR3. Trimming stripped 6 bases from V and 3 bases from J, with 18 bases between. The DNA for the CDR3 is TGTGCCAGCAGCCCTAGGACTCCCCTGAACTACGAGCAGTACTTC. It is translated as CASSPRTPLNYEQYF.

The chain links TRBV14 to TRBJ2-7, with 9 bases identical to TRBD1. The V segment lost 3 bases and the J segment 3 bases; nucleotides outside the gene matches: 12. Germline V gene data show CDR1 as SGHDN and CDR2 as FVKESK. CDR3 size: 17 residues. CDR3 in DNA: TGTGCCAGCAGCCACATCGGACCGGGACAGGGAGTCTACGAGCAGTACTTC. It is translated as CASSHIGPGQGVYEQYF.

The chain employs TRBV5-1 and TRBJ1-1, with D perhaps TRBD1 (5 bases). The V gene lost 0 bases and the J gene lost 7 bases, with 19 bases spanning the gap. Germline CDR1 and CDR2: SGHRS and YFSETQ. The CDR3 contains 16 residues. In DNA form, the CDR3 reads TGCGCCAGCAGCTTGGATGGTCAGGGAAAAGGGGTTGAAGCTTTCTTT. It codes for CASSLDGQGKGVEAFF. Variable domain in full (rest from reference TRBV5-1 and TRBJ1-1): KAGVTQTPRYLIKTRGQQVTLSCSPISGHRSVSWYQQTPGQGLQFLFEYFSETQRNKGNFPGRFSGRQFSNSRSEMNVSTLELGDSALYLCASSLDGQGKGVEAFFGQGTRLTVV.

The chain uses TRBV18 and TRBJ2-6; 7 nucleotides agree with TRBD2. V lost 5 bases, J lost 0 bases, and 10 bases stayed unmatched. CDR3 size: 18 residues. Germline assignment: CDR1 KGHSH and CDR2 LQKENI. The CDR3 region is CASSNAGASGSGANVLTF. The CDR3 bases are TGTGCCAGCTCAAATGCCGGGGCTAGCGGCTCTGGGGCCAACGTCCTGACTTTC.

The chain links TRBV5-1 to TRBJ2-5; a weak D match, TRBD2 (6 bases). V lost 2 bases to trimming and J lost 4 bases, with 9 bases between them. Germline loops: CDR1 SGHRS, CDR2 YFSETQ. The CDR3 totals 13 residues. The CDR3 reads CASSFGGPETQYF. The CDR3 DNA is TGCGCCAGCAGCTTCGGGGGACCAGAGACCCAGTACTTC. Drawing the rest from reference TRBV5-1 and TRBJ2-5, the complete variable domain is KAGVTQTPRYLIKTRGQQVTLSCSPISGHRSVSWYQQTPGQGLQFLFEYFSETQRNKGNFPGRFSGRQFSNSRSEMNVSTLELGDSALYLCASSFGGPETQYFGPGTRLLVL.

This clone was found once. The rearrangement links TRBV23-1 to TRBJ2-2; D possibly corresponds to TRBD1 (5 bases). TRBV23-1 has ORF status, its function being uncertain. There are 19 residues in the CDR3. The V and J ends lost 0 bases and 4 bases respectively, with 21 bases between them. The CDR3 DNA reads TGCGCCAGCAGTCAATCCGGTCCGTCACCAAACAGGTTCACCGGGGAGCTGTTTTTT. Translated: CASSQSGPSPNRFTGELFF.

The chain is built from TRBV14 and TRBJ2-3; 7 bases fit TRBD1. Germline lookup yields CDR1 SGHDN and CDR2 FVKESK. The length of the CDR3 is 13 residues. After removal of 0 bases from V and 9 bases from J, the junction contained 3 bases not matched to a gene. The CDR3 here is CASSQDIGGTQYF. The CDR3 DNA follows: TGTGCCAGCAGCCAAGATATAGGGGGCACGCAGTATTTT.

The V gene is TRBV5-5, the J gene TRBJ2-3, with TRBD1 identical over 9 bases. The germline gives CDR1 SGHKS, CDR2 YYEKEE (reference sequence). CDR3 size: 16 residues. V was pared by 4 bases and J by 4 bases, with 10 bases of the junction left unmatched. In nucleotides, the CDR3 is TGTGCCAGCAGCCCAAGGACAGGGGCGGTAGCAGATACGCAGTATTTT. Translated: CASSPRTGAVADTQYF.

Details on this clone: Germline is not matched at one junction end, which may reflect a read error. CDR3: CASSLGANTKAFF. CDR3 sequence (DNA): TGTGCCAGCAGCTTAGGGGCGAACACTAAAGCTTTCTTT. The rearrangement links TRBV7-3 to TRBJ1-1, with D perhaps TRBD1 (5 bases). The germline V gene has CDR1 SGHTA and CDR2 FQGTGA. The CDR3 runs 13 residues.

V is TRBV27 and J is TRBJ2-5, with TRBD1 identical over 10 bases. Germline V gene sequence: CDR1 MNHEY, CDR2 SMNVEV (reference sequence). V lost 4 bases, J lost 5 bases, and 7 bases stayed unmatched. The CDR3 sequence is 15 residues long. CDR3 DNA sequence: TGTGCCAGCAGTTATAACTTGGGACAGGGGGAGACCCAGTACTTC. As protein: CASSYNLGQGETQYF.